The 20 T cell receptor delta chains reported below all come from one sample, sequenced in a study of gamma-delta T cells after stem cell transplantation. With CATT, TCRdb re-called clones from the RT-PCR reads. The sample lists about 6,500 delta-chain clones; roughly 25% were seen once. The sequenced sample consisted of gamma-delta T cells. Receptors were obtained from a human donor. It is not recorded whose cells these are; they may come from a transplant donor.

This chain links TRDV1 with TRDJ1; TRDD3 matches 9 bases. Germline CDR1 reads TSWWSYY; CDR2 reads QGS. Losses at the gene ends were 3 bases for V and 0 bases for J; bases not matched to a gene: 20. This CDR3 spans 21 amino acids. The CDR3, as DNA: TGTGCTCTTGGGGATTCCCTCGGTACTGGGGGACCGATCGGGCACACCGATAAACTCATCTTT. It encodes CALGDSLGTGGPIGHTDKLIF.

The gene calls are TRDV2 and TRDJ1; 9 bases agree with TRDD3. This CDR3 has 16 amino acids. V shed 5 bases and J 3 bases; nucleotides not matched to a gene: 12. From germline, CDR1 is GEAIGNYY and CDR2 EKD. The DNA of the CDR3 is TGTGCCTGTGCGTCCCTGGGGGATCCCTGGGCCGATAAACTCATCTTT. Amino acid sequence: CACASLGDPWADKLIF.

This clone is deemed medium-sized. The chain employs TRDV2 and TRDJ1, with D uncertain. The V end lost 5 bases, the J end lost 1 base, and 16 bases lay between the germline ends. Germline V gene lookup returns CDR1 GEAIGNYY and CDR2 EKD. The CDR3 extends over 15 amino acids. CDR3 bases: TGTGCCTGTGTTCCAGTACCCCTGATCACCGATAAACTCATCTTT. This codes for CACVPVPLITDKLIF.

The chain combines TRDV1 with TRDJ1, with TRDD3 identical over 11 bases. CDR1 is TSWWSYY and CDR2 is QGS in the germline V gene. V dropped 0 bases and J dropped 1; count of bases not matched to a gene: 13. This CDR3 comprises 20 residues. The CDR3 DNA reads TGTGCTCTTGGGGAACTGTTGCCTGTACTGGGGGATAGGGTCACCGATAAACTCATCTTT. Residues: CALGELLPVLGDRVTDKLIF.

This clone rates as medium-sized (0.01 to 0.1%). The rearrangement uses TRDV2 and TRDJ1; either TRDD1 or TRDD3 may supply D (5 bases each). There are 19 residues in the CDR3. Germline assignment: CDR1 GEAIGNYY and CDR2 EKD. Deletions cut 3 bases from V and 4 bases from J, with 29 bases between. The CDR3 sequence: CACDAIYARGGPNSDKLIF. CDR3 in DNA: TGTGCCTGTGACGCCATTTACGCCCGAGGGGGCCCGAATAGCGATAAACTCATCTTT.

Remarks on this clone: A far larger clone is a single base away, which makes a read error likely. J is TRDJ3 and V is TRDV2, with 12 bases identical to TRDD3. This CDR3 contains 22 residues. CDR1 is GEAIGNYY and CDR2 is EKD in the germline V gene. The CDR3 sequence: CACDTWGLGDTRPSWDARQMFF. In DNA form, the CDR3 reads TGTGCCTGTGACACGTGGGGGCTGGGGGATACGCGGCCCTCCTGGGACGCCCGACAGATGTTTTTC.

V usage is TRDV2 and J usage is TRDJ3; 10 nucleotides agree with TRDD3. The CDR3 covers 23 residues. Germline V lookup: CDR1 GEAIGNYY, CDR2 EKD. V lost 2 bases and J lost 0; bases outside the gene matches: 18. In DNA, the CDR3 is TGTGCCTGTGACAAAGTACTGGGGGATTCAAACACTCCAAGCTCCTGGGACACCCGACAGATGTTTTTC. As protein: CACDKVLGDSNTPSSWDTRQMFF.

This clone has more than one count but fewer than ten. The rearrangement joins TRDV2 to TRDJ3; D is perhaps TRDD3 (6 bases). Germline CDR1 and CDR2: GEAIGNYY and EKD. V lost 0 bases to trimming and J lost 3 bases, with 11 bases between them. This CDR3 spans 17 amino acids. The CDR3 nucleotides read TGTGCCTGTGACACCCTACTGGGCGTCTGGGACACCCGACAGATGTTTTTC. This encodes CACDTLLGVWDTRQMFF.

The CDR3 DNA sequence: TGTGCCTGTGACACGTTATCCTCGTTGATGGGGGATACCGATAAACTCATCTTT. Protein product: CACDTLSSLMGDTDKLIF. The chain employs TRDV2 and TRDJ1; 8 nucleotides agree with TRDD3. From germline, CDR1 is GEAIGNYY and CDR2 EKD. The CDR3 runs 18 residues. V dropped 1 base and J dropped 2; count of bases not matched to a gene: 14.

CDR3 coding DNA: TGTGCCTGTGACACCGTCAGGGGGGCCCGGTACACCGATAAACTCATCTTT. Protein: CACDTVRGARYTDKLIF. The chain links TRDV2 to TRDJ1, with a possible D match to TRDD3 (5 bases). Trimming shortened V by 0 bases and J by 0 bases, and 16 bases separated the two germline ends. The CDR3 is 17 amino acids. The V gene's germline CDR1 is GEAIGNYY and CDR2 EKD.

V and J are TRDV1 and TRDJ1; possibly TRDD2 for D (6 bases). Trimming took 3 bases from V and 0 from J, leaving 29 bases between them. CDR3 length equals 21 residues. Per the germline V gene, CDR1 is TSWWSYY and CDR2 is QGS. The CDR3 protein is CALGDPSPPGKRWIYTDKLIF. DNA of the CDR3: TGTGCTCTTGGGGACCCTTCCCCCCCGGGCAAAAGGTGGATTTACACCGATAAACTCATCTTT.

The chain joins TRDV2 to TRDJ1; D gene ambiguous. This CDR3 comprises 14 residues. Looked up from germline, CDR1 is GEAIGNYY and CDR2 is EKD. The V gene lost 0 bases and the J gene lost 8 bases, with 15 bases spanning the gap. The CDR3 region is CACDTVGARMKLIF. As DNA, the CDR3 is TGTGCCTGTGACACCGTCGGCGCGCGGATGAAACTCATCTTT.

The chain carries TRDV2 and TRDJ1; the match to TRDD3 covers 12 bases. The germline gives CDR1 GEAIGNYY, CDR2 EKD. CDR3 size: 17 residues. Trimming took 5 bases from V and 3 from J; bases not matched to a gene: 12. The CDR3 protein is CACVGLGDTGSPDKLIF. The CDR3 DNA is TGTGCCTGTGTCGGACTGGGGGATACTGGCTCACCCGATAAACTCATCTTT.

This clone has more than one count but fewer than ten. V gene TRDV2 combines with J gene TRDJ1; 9 nucleotides line up with TRDD3. CDR3 length: 17 amino acids. CDR1 and CDR2 from the germline V gene are GEAIGNYY and EKD. V lost 0 bases and J lost 2; bases outside the gene matches: 9. In DNA form, the CDR3 reads TGTGCCTGTGACACCGTTGCCCGGGGGATACCAACCGATAAACTCATCTTT. Residues: CACDTVARGIPTDKLIF.

By share, this clone ranks as medium-sized. Other DNA sequences in this specimen translate into the identical CDR3. The chain couples TRDV2 to TRDJ1; possible D gene TRDD3, 6 bases. CDR3 size: 15 residues. The V end was cut by 1 base, the J end by 2 bases, with 13 bases between. Germline CDR1 GEAIGNYY, CDR2 EKD. CDR3 coding DNA: TGTGCCTGTGACACGGCGGGGATTAGGACCGATAAACTCATCTTT. It is translated as CACDTAGIRTDKLIF.

The chain couples TRDV2 to TRDJ1, with TRDD3 identical over 13 bases. This CDR3 has 20 amino acids. The germline V gene encodes CDR1 GEAIGNYY and CDR2 EKD. Germline trimming cut 0 bases from V and 0 bases from J; bases unmatched to any gene: 12. The CDR3 DNA sequence: TGTGCCTGTGACACCGTACCTACTGGGGGATACGCCACGTACACCGATAAACTCATCTTT. This codes for CACDTVPTGGYATYTDKLIF.

The chain has TRDV2 and TRDJ1; 11 bases align to TRDD3. The trim removed 3 bases at V and 1 base at J, leaving 12 bases unmatched. Germline V CDR1 and CDR2: GEAIGNYY, EKD. This CDR3 spans 18 amino acids. The CDR3 bases are TGTGCCTGTGACCCTTTGGTGGGGGATACGCGAGGCACCGATAAACTCATCTTT. Translation: CACDPLVGDTRGTDKLIF.

In the case of this clone: This may be a read error, as it is one base from a much larger clone. Within the sample, other DNA sequences also encode this same CDR3. The chain carries TRDV2 and TRDJ3; 13 positions agree with TRDD3. CDR3 length: 22 residues. Germline loops: CDR1 GEAIGNYY, CDR2 EKD. CDR3 loop: CACDTLLGDTHASSWDTRQMFF. DNA for the CDR3: TGTGCTTGTGATACCCTACTGGGGGATACGCACGCTTCCTCCTGGGACACCCGACAGATGTTTTTC.

In its sample, this clone ranks as medium-sized. This rearrangement joins TRDV2 to TRDJ1; TRDD3 agrees at 10 bases. Germline V gene lookup returns CDR1 GEAIGNYY and CDR2 EKD. The V segment lost 4 bases and the J segment 7 bases; nucleotides outside the gene matches: 11. This CDR3 spans 15 amino acids. CDR3 residues: CACDPLGDIWPKLIF. CDR3 coding DNA: TGTGCCTGTGATCCCCTGGGGGATATTTGGCCTAAACTCATCTTT.

Within the sample, this clone is medium-sized. The chain has TRDV2 and TRDJ3; TRDD2 is a possible D gene (5 bases). CDR1 and CDR2 (germline): GEAIGNYY, EKD. This CDR3 is 16 amino acids long. Deletions cut 3 bases from V and 0 bases from J, with 8 bases between. The CDR3 protein is CACDPTGSWDTRQMFF. The DNA for the CDR3 is TGTGCCTGTGACCCTACAGGCTCCTGGGACACCCGACAGATGTTTTTC.